The T cell receptor (beta chain) described here comes from a study of cytomegalovirus exposure and HLA in healthy donors. CDR3 length equals 16 residues. Germline lookup yields CDR1 SGHRS and CDR2 YFSETQ. V lost 4 bases and J lost 1; bases outside the gene matches: 5. Whole-study findings and limits: Follow-up analysis seemed to connect common viral pathogens with several of the most significant clusters identified. According to the study, 150 to 200 TCR beta chains were cytomegalovirus-associated. An observed cluster of highly shared sequence variants was recorded as a likely sequencing artifact.

In regard to this clone: Its target is not known.

Primers for the PCR totalled 60 Vbeta and 13 Jbeta. Repertoires were generated with immunoSEQ multiplex PCR, while TCRdb's copy carries only in-frame clones and drops some. Here the sample spans around 210,000 clones, 80% to 90% being singletons. The specimen sequenced was PBMCs. The rearrangement links TRBV5-1 to TRBJ1-6; TRBD1 matches at 7 bases. The receptor's source is a girl under 10 years old in good health and CMV-seronegative. The CDR3 reads CASSPTGSSYNSPLHF. The CDR3 nucleotides are TGCGCCAGCAGCCCGACAGGGAGTTCCTATAATTCACCCCTCCACTTT.